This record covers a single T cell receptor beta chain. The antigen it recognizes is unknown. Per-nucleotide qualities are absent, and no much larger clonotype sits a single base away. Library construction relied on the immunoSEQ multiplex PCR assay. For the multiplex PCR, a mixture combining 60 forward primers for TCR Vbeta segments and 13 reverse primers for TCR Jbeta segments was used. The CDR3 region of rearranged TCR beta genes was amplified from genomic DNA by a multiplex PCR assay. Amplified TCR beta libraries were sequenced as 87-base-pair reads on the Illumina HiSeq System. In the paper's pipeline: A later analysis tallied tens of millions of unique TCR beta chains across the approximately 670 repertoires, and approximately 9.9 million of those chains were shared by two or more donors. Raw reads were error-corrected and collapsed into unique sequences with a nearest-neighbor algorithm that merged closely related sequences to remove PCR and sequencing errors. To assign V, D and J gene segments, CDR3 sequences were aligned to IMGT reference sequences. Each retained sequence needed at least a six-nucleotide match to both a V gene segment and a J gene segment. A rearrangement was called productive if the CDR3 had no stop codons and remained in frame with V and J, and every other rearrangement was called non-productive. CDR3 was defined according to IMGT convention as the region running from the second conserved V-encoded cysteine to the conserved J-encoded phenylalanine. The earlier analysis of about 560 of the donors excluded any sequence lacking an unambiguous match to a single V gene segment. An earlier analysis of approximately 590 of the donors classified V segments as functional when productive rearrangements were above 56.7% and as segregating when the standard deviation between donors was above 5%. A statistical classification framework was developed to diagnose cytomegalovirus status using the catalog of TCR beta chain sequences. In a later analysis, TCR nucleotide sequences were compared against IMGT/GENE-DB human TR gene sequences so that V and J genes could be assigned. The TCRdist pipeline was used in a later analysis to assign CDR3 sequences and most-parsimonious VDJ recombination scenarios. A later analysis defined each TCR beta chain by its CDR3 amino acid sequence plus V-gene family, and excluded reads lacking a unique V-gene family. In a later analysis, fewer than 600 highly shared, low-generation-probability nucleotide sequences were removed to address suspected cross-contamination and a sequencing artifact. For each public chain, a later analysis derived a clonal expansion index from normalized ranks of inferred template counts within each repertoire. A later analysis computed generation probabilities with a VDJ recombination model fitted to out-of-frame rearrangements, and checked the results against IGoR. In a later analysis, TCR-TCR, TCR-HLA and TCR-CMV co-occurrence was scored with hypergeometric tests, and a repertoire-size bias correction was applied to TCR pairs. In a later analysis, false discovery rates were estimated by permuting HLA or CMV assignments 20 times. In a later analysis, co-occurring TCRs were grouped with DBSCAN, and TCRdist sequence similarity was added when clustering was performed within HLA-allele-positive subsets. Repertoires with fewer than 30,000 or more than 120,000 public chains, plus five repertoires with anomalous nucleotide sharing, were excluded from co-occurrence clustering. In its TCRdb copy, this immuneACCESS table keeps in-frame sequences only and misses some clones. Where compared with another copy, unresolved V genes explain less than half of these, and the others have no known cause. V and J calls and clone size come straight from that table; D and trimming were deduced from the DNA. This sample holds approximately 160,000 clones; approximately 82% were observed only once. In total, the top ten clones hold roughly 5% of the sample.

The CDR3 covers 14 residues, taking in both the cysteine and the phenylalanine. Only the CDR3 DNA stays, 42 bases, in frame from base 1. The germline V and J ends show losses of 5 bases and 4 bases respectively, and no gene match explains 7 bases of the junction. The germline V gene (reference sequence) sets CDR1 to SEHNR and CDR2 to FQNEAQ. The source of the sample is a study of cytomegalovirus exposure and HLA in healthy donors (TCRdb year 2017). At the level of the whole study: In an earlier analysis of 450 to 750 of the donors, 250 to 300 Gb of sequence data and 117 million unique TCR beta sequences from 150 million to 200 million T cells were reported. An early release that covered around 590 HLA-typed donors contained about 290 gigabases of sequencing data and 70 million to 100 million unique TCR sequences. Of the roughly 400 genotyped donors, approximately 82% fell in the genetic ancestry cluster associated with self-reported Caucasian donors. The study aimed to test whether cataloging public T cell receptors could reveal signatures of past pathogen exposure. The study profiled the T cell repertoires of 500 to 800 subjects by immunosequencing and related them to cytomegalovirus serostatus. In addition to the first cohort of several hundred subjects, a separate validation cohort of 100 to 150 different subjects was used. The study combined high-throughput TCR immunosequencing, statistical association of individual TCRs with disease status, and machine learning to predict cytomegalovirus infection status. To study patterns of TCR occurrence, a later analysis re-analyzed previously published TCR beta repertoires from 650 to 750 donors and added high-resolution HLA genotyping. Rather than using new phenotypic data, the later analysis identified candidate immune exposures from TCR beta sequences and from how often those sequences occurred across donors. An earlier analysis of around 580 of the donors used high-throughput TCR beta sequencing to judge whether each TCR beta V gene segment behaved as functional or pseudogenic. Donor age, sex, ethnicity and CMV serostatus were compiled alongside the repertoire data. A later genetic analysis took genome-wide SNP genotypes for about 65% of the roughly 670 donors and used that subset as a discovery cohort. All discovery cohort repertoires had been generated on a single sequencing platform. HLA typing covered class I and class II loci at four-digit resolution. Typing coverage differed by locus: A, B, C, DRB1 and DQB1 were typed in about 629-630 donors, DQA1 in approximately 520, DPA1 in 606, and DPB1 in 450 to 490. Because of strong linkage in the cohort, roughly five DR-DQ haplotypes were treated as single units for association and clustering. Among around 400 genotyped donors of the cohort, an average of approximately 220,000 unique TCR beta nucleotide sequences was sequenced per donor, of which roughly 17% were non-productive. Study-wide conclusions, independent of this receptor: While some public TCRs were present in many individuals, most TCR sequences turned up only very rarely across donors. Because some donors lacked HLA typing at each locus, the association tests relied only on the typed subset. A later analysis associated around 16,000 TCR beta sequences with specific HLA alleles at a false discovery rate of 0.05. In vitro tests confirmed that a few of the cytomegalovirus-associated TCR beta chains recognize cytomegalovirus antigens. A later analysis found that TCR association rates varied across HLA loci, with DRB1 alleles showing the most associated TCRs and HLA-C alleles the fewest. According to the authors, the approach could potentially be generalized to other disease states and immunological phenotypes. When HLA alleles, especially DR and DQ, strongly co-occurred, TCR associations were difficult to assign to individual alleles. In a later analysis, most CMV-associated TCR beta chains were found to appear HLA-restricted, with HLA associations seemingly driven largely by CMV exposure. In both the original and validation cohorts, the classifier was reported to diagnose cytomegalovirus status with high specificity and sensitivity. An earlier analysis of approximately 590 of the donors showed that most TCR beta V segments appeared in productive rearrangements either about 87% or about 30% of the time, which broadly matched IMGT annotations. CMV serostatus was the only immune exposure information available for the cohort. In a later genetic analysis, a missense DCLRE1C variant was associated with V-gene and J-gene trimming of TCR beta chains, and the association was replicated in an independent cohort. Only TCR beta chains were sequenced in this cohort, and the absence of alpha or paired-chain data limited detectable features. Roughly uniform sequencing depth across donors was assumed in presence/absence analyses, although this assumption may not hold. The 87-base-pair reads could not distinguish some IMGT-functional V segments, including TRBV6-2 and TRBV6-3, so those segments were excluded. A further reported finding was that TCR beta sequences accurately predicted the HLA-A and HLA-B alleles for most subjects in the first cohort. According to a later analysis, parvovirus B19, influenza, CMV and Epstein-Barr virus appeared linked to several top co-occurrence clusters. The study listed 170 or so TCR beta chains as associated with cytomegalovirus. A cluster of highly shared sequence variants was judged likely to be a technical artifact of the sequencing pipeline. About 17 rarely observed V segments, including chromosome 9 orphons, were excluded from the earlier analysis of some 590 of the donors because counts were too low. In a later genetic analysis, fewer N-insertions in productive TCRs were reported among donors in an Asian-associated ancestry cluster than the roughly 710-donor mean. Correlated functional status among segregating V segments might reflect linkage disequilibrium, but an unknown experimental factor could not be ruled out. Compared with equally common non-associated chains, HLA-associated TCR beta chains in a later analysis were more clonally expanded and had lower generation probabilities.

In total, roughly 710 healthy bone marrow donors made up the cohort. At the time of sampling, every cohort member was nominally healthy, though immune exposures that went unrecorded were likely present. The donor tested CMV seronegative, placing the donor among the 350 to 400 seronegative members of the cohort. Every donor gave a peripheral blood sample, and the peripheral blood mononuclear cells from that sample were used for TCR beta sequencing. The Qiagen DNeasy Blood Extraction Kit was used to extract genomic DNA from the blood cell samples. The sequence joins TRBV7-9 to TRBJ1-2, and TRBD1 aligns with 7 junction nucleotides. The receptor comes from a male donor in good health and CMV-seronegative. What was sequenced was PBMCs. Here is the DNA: TGTGCCAGCAGCCCAACCGGGACAGCCTATGGCTACACCTTC. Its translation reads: CASSPTGTAYGYTF.